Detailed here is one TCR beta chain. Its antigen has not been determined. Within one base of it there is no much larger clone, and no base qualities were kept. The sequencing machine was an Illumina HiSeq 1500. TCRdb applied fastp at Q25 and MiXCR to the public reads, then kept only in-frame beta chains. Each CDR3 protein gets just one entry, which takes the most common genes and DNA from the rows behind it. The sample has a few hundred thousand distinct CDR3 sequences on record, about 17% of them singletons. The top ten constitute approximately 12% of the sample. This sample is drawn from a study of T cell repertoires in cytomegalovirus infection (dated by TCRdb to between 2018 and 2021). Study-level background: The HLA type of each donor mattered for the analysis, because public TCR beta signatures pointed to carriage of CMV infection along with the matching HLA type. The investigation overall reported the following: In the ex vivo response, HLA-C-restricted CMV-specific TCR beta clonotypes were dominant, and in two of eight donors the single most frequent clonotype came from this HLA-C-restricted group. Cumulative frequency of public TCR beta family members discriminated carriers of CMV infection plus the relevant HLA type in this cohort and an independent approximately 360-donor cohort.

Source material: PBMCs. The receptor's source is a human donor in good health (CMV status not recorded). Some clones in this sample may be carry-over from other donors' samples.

The CDR3 sequence is CASSPAGQYEQYF. In nucleotide form, the sequence is TGTGCCAGCAGCCCCGCGGGACAGTACGAGCAGTACTTC. The chain joins TRBV28 to TRBJ2-7; TRBD1 is possibly the D segment (7 matching bases). V and J are truncated by 6 bases and 4 bases respectively, leaving an intervening sequence of 13 bases. Reading the germline V gene gives CDR1 MDHEN and CDR2 SYDVKM. Including cysteine and phenylalanine, the CDR3 has 13 amino acids. CDR3 DNA only is kept here, 39 bases in frame from base 1.